These 23 T cell receptor beta chains came from one sample sequenced in a study of blood T cell repertoires in COVID-19 (TCRdb year 2020). The library was obtained by the immunoSEQ multiplex PCR assay. The immuneACCESS repertoire file appears here via TCRdb, limited to in-frame rearrangements. These files lack a portion of the clones; in checked studies, under half of the deficit traces to unresolved V genes, and the cause of the others is not known. Present in this sample are more than 65,000 clones, roughly 89% of which were seen just once. Around 9% of the sample goes to the ten largest clones. The material sequenced was peripheral blood. The receptors stem from a human donor in a cohort sampled during active COVID-19.

This CDR3 is CASSGTENYGYTF. In DNA form, the CDR3 reads TGTGCCAGCAGTGGGACAGAGAACTATGGCTACACCTTC. This sequence joins TRBV28 and TRBJ1-2; 7 bases are a match to TRBD1. Trimming removed 5 bases from V and 2 bases from J; junction bases left unmatched: 2. The V gene's germline CDR1 is MDHEN and CDR2 SYDVKM. CDR3 length equals 13 residues.

This clone was found a few times. The chain has TRBV12-3 or TRBV12-4 and TRBJ1-1, with D tentatively TRBD1 (6 bases). V was shortened by 6 bases and J by 5 bases, with 10 bases between the two germline ends. There are 12 residues in the CDR3. The CDR3 nucleotides are TGTGCCAGCAGAGTACAGGGAACTGAAGCTTTCTTT. Translating it yields CASRVQGTEAFF.

V usage is TRBV11-2 and J usage is TRBJ2-7; the D gene is possibly TRBD1 (6 bases). The V gene's germline CDR1 is SGHAT and CDR2 FQNNGV. The CDR3 has 16 amino acids. V shed 0 bases and J shed 0 bases, with 12 bases lying between them. The CDR3, as DNA: TGTGCCAGCAGCTTAGATCTTACAGGGAGCTCCTACGAGCAGTACTTC. Amino acids: CASSLDLTGSSYEQYF.

The chain recombines TRBV6-1 with TRBJ2-7, with 7 bases identical to TRBD2. The V gene end was trimmed by 4 bases and the J gene end by 2 bases; junction bases not matched to a gene: 11. Germline-derived CDR1 and CDR2 are MNHNS and SASEGT. CDR3 size: 16 residues. CDR3 protein: CASSGRTGGPTYEQYF. The CDR3 nucleotides read TGTGCCAGCAGTGGAAGGACGGGGGGTCCCACCTACGAGCAGTACTTC.

The chain joins TRBV15 to TRBJ1-1; D may be TRBD1 (6 bases). The ends were cut back, 1 base at V and 0 bases at J, with 12 bases in the middle. This CDR3 spans 16 amino acids. Germline V lookup: CDR1 LNHNV, CDR2 YYDKDF (reference sequence). CDR3 sequence reads: CATSRAAGVMNTEAFF. DNA for the CDR3: TGTGCCACCAGCAGAGCGGCAGGGGTCATGAACACTGAAGCTTTCTTT.

The chain is built from TRBV7-2 and TRBJ2-7; 7 bases match TRBD2. J was trimmed by 4 bases and V by 1 base; bases with no gene match: 4. There are 14 residues in the CDR3. CDR1 is SGHTA and CDR2 is FQGNSA in the germline V gene. In DNA form, the CDR3 reads TGTGCCAGCAGCTTAGTCCCAGCGGGGTACGAGCAGTACTTC. Residues: CASSLVPAGYEQYF.

The DNA for the CDR3 is TGTGCCAGCAGCTTACTTGTTCGGATCCGGGACAGTATGGGTCGGCAGTTCTTC. Protein product: CASSLLVRIRDSMGRQFF. The chain employs TRBV11-2 and TRBJ2-1, with TRBD1 matching 7 bases. J was trimmed by 12 bases and V by 2 bases; bases with no gene match: 22. This CDR3 contains 18 residues. Per germline, CDR1 SGHAT and CDR2 FQNNGV.

The rearrangement links TRBV2 to TRBJ1-4; tentatively, D is TRBD1 (6 bases). The length of the CDR3 is 14 residues. CDR1 is SNHLY and CDR2 is FYNNEI in the germline V gene. With 4 bases removed from V and 2 bases from J, the gap between germline ends came to 8 bases. CDR3 loop: CASSGTVTNEKLFF. CDR3 sequence (DNA): TGTGCCAGCAGTGGGACAGTTACTAATGAAAAACTGTTTTTT.

In this sample, this clone turned up once. The genes are TRBV4-1 and TRBJ1-2; D gene ambiguous. V dropped 6 bases and J dropped 5 bases, with 10 bases sitting between them. CDR1 and CDR2 from the germline V gene are MGHRA and YSYEKL. The CDR3 covers 12 residues. The CDR3 DNA reads TGCGCCAGCAGTGGGCTGTCATATGGCTACACCTTC. It yields the protein CASSGLSYGYTF.

This clone has just a few counts. The junction differs from germline at one of its ends, possibly a read error. In nucleotides, the CDR3 is TGTGCCAGCTGCTTATTTCGGTGGGGGGACAGGGGGAACTATGGCTACACCTTC. Translated: CASCLFRWGDRGNYGYTF. The V call is TRBV7-8, the J call TRBJ1-2, with TRBD1 matching 11 bases. The CDR3 spans 18 residues. The germline gives CDR1 SGHVS, CDR2 FQNEAQ.

This chain joins TRBV11-2 and TRBJ1-1; a weak D match, TRBD1 (6 bases). The CDR3 has 15 amino acids. The germline CDR1 and CDR2 sequences are SGHAT and FQNNGV. Trimming shortened V by 6 bases and J by 5 bases, and 19 bases separated the two germline ends. The CDR3 sequence is CASSYSGTTGTEAFF. The CDR3 DNA is TGTGCCAGCAGTTACTCCGGGACAACAGGGACTGAAGCTTTCTTT. The full variable domain, rest sourced from reference TRBV11-2 and TRBJ1-1, is EAGVAQSPRYKIIEKRQSVAFWCNPISGHATLYWYQQILGQGPKLLIQFQNNGVVDDSQLPKDRFSAERLKGVDSTLKIQPAKLEDSAVYLCASSYSGTTGTEAFFGQGTRLTVV.

The rearrangement links TRBV12-3 or TRBV12-4 to TRBJ1-5, with D uncertain. The CDR3 totals 12 residues. Trimming left V 4 bases short and J 6 bases short, with 7 bases between. The CDR3 DNA is TGTGCCAGCAGTTCCGGAGGTCAGCCCCAGCATTTT. This translates into CASSSGGQPQHF.

This clone came up a few times. V is TRBV6-2 or TRBV6-3 and J is TRBJ2-6; D uncertain. Trimming removed 2 bases from V and 0 bases from J, with 5 bases in between. CDR1 is MNHEY and CDR2 is SVGEGT in the germline V gene. The length of the CDR3 is 15 residues. CDR3 DNA: TGTGCCAGCAGTTACGCTATCTCTGGGGCCAACGTCCTGACTTTC. Protein: CASSYAISGANVLTF.

The rearrangement uses TRBV6-4 and TRBJ1-2, with a tentative D call TRBD1 (6 bases). Germline V gene data show CDR1 as MRHNA and CDR2 as SNTAGT. Trimming stripped 0 bases from V and 8 bases from J, with 28 bases between. CDR3 size: 19 residues. The CDR3 region is CASSDSSGPPRKNRDGYTF. DNA of the CDR3: TGTGCCAGCAGTGACTCGAGTGGCCCCCCAAGGAAAAACAGGGACGGCTACACCTTC.

The chain has TRBV9 and TRBJ1-1; D remains ambiguous. The CDR3 is 13 amino acids. Germline CDR1 and CDR2: SGDLS and YYNGEE. The ends were cut back, 0 bases at V and 1 base at J, with 4 bases in the middle. The CDR3 sequence is CASSVVANTEAFF. The CDR3 DNA reads TGTGCCAGCAGCGTAGTGGCGAACACTGAAGCTTTCTTT.

The V and J genes are TRBV6-6 and TRBJ1-1; D gene unclear. Germline CDR1 MNHNY, CDR2 SVGAGI (reference sequence). The CDR3 runs to 14 residues. Trimming shortened V by 6 bases and J by 0 bases, and 11 bases separated the two germline ends. The CDR3, as DNA: TGTGCCAGCAGCCCTAGGCTTCTGAACACTGAAGCTTTCTTT. It encodes CASSPRLLNTEAFF.

This clone appeared a single time. The chain employs TRBV10-1 and TRBJ1-1; 9 nucleotides agree with TRBD1. V lost 1 base, J lost 11 bases, and 8 bases stayed unmatched. The CDR3 is 14 residues long. Germline V gene data show CDR1 as WNHNN and CDR2 as SYGVQD (reference sequence). This CDR3 reads CASSELWTGERAFF. For the CDR3, the DNA is TGCGCCAGCAGTGAGTTGTGGACAGGGGAGCGGGCTTTCTTT.

This clone was seen once. The chain couples TRBV6-1 to TRBJ1-5; a weak D match, TRBD1 (5 bases). Trimming left V 3 bases short and J 5 bases short, with 14 bases between. The V gene's germline CDR1 is MNHNS and CDR2 SASEGT. This CDR3 is built from 15 residues. The CDR3 coding sequence is TGTGCCAGCAGTGACCGGGCAGGGTATGATCAGCCCCAGCATTTT. Amino acids: CASSDRAGYDQPQHF.

V gene TRBV19 combines with J gene TRBJ2-7; D perhaps matches TRBD2 (7 bases). Germline CDR1 and CDR2: LNHDA and SQIVND (reference sequence). Trimming took 6 bases from V and 3 from J, leaving 12 bases between them. The CDR3 totals 13 residues. CDR3 nucleotide sequence: TGTGCCAGTAGCGGGGGGCCAAGCTACGAGCAGTACTTC. It encodes CASSGGPSYEQYF. Looking up the rest from reference TRBV19 and TRBJ2-7 gives the full variable domain: DGGITQSPKYLFRKEGQNVTLSCEQNLNHDAMYWYRQDPGQGLRLIYYSQIVNDFQKGDIAEGYSVSREKKESFPLTVTSAQKNPTAFYLCASSGGPSYEQYFGPGTRLTVT.

The chain has TRBV27 and TRBJ1-2, with a weak D call TRBD1 (6 bases). From germline, CDR1 is MNHEY and CDR2 SMNVEV (reference sequence). The CDR3 contains 16 residues. With 5 bases removed from V and 5 bases from J, the gap between germline ends came to 21 bases. The CDR3 protein is CASSPRSRTGYYGYTF. Here the CDR3 DNA reads TGTGCCAGCAGTCCTAGATCCCGAACAGGGTATTATGGCTACACCTTC.

The chain uses TRBV5-6 and TRBJ2-1; 14 bases fit TRBD2. CDR3 length: 18 amino acids. From germline, CDR1 is SGHDT and CDR2 YYEEEE. J lost 4 bases, V lost 3 bases, and 9 bases had no gene match. CDR3 region: CASSSLGTSGGIYNEQFF. CDR3 DNA: TGTGCCAGCAGCTCGCTGGGGACTAGCGGGGGTATTTACAATGAGCAGTTCTTC.

Points on this clone: One end of the junction does not line up with germline, which may come from a read error. This chain uses TRBV9 with TRBJ2-1, with 10 bases lining up with TRBD2. This CDR3 spans 15 amino acids. Germline CDR1 reads SGDLS; CDR2 reads YYNGEE. Here the CDR3 DNA reads TGTGCCAGCAACGTAGCGGGGGGCGTATACAATGAGCAGTTCTTC. This gives the protein CASNVAGGVYNEQFF. The full variable domain, completed using reference TRBV9 and TRBJ2-1, is DSGVTQTPKHLITATGQRVTLRCSPRSGDLSVYWYQQSLDQGLQFLIQYYNGEERAKGNILERFSAQQFPDLHSELNLSSLELGDSALYFCASNVAGGVYNEQFFGPGTRLTVL.

The V call is TRBV9, the J call TRBJ2-3, with D possibly TRBD2 on 6 matching bases. The V gene lost 4 bases and the J gene lost 6 bases, with 15 bases spanning the gap. This CDR3 comprises 14 residues. The germline gives CDR1 SGDLS, CDR2 YYNGEE. In DNA, the CDR3 is TGTGCCAGCAGCCCTGGGGACTCCGTTGATACGCAGTATTTT. Translation: CASSPGDSVDTQYF.